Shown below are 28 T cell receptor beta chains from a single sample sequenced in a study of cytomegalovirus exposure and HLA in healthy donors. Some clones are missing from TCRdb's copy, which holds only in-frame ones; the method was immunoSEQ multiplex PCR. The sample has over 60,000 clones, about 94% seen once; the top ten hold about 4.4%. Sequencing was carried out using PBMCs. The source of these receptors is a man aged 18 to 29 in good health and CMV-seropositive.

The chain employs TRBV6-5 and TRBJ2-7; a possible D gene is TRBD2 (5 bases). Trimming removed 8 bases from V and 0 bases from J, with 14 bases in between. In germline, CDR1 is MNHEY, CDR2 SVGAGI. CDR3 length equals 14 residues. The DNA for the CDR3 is TGTGCCAGCCGCCCCCTTGGGAGCTCCTACGAGCAGTACTTC. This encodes CASRPLGSSYEQYF.

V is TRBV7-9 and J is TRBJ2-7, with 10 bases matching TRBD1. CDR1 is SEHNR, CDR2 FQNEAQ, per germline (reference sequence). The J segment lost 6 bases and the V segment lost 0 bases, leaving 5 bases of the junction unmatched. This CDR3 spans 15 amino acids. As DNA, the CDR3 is TGTGCCAGCAGCTTAGCTGGGGACAGGGGAGGCGAGCAGTACTTC. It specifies CASSLAGDRGGEQYF.

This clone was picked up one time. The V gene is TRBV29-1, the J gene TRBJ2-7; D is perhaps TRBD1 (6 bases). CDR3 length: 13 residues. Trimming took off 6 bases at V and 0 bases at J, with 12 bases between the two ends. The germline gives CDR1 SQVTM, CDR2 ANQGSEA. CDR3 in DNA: TGCAGCGTCCAGGACAGAGCCTCCTACGAGCAGTACTTC. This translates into CSVQDRASYEQYF.

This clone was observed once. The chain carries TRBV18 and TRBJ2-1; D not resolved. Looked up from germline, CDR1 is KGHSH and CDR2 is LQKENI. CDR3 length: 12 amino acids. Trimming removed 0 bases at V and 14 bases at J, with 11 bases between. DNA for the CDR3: TGTGCCAGCTCACCACCGTCCGTTAGAGAGTTCTTC. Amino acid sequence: CASSPPSVREFF.

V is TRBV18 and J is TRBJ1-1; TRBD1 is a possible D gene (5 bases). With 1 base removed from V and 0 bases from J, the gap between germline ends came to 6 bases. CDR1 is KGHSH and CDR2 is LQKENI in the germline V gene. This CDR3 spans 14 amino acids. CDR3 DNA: TGTGCCAGCTCACCACGGGACTTGAACACTGAAGCTTTCTTT. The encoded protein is CASSPRDLNTEAFF.

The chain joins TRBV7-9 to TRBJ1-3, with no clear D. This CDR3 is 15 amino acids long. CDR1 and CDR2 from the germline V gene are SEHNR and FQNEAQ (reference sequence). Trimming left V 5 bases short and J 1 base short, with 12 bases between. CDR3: CASSPRVISGNTIYF. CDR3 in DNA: TGTGCCAGCAGCCCCCGCGTGATATCTGGAAACACCATATATTTT.

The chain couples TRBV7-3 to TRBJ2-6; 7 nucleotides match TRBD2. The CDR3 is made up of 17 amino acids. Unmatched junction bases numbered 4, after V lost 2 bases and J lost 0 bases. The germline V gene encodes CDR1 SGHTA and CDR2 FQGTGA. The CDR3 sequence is CASSLLAETSGANVLTF. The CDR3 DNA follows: TGTGCCAGCAGCTTACTAGCGGAGACCTCTGGGGCCAACGTCCTGACTTTC.

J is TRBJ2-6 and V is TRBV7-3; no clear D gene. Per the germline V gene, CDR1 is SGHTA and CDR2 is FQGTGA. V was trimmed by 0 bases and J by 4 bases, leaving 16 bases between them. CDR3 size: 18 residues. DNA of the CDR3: TGTGCCAGCAGCTTAACCCCACCTCCGGTTGTGGGGGCCAACGTCCTGACTTTC. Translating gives CASSLTPPPVVGANVLTF.

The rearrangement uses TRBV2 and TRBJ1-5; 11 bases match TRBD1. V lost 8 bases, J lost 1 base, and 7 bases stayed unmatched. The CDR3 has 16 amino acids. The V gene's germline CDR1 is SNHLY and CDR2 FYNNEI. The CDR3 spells CASGGTGGMSNQPQHF. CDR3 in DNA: TGTGCCAGCGGCGGGACAGGGGGTATGAGCAATCAGCCCCAGCATTTT.

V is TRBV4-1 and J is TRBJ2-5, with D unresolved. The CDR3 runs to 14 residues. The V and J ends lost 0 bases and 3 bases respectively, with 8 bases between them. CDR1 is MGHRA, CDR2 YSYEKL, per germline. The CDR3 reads CASSQEDREETQYF. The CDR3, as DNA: TGCGCCAGCAGCCAAGAAGACCGGGAAGAGACCCAGTACTTC.

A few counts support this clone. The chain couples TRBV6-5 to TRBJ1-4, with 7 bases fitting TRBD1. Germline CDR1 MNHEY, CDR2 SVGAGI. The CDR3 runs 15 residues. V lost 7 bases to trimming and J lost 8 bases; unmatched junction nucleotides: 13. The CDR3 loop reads CASIHISGGEEKLFF. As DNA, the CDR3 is TGTGCCAGCATTCATATCTCAGGGGGAGAGGAAAAACTGTTTTTT.

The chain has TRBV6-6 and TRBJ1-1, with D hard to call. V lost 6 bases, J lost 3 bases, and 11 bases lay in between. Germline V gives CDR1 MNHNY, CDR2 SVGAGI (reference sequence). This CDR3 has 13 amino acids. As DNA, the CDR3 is TGTGCCAGCAGAAGGACTAAGGACACTGAAGCTTTCTTT. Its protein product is CASRRTKDTEAFF.

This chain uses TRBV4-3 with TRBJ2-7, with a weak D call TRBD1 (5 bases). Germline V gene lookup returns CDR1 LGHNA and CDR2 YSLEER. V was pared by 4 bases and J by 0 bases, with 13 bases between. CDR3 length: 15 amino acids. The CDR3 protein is CASSLRVDSSYEQYF. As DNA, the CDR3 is TGCGCCAGCAGCCTCAGGGTCGACAGCTCCTACGAGCAGTACTTC.

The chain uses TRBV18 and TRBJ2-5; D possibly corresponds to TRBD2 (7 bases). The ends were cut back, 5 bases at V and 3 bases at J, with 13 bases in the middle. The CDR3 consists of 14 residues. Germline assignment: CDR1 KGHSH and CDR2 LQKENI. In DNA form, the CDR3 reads TGTGCCAGCTCAGTCTCGGGGGGCAAAGAGACCCAGTACTTC. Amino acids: CASSVSGGKETQYF.

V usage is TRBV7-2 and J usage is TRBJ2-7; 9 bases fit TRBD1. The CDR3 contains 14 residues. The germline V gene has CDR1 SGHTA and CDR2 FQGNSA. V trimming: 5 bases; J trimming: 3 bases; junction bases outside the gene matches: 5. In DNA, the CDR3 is TGTGCCAGCAGCGTGCGGGACAGGGTCTACGAGCAGTACTTC. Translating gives CASSVRDRVYEQYF.

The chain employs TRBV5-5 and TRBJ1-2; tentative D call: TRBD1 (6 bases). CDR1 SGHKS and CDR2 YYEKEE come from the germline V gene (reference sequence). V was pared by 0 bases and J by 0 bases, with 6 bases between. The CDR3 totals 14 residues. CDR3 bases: TGTGCCAGCAGCTTGGCAGGGGCTAACTATGGCTACACCTTC. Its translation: CASSLAGANYGYTF.

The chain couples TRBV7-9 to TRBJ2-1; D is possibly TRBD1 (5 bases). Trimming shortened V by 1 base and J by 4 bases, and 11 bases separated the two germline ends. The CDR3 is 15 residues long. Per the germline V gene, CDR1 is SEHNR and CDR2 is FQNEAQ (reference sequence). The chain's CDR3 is CASSLETGAYNEQFF. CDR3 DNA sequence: TGTGCCAGCAGCTTAGAAACAGGAGCTTACAATGAGCAGTTCTTC.

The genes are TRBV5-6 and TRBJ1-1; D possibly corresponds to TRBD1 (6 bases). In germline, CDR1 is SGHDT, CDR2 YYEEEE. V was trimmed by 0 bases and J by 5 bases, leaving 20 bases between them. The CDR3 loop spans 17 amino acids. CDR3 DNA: TGTGCCAGCAGCTTGGCCGGGAGGAGGGGGAACGGAACTGAAGCTTTCTTT. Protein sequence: CASSLAGRRGNGTEAFF. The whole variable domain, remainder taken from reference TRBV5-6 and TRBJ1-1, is DAGVTQSPTHLIKTRGQQVTLRCSPKSGHDTVSWYQQALGQGPQFIFQYYEEEERQRGNFPDRFSGHQFPNYSSELNVNALLLGDSALYLCASSLAGRRGNGTEAFFGQGTRLTVV.

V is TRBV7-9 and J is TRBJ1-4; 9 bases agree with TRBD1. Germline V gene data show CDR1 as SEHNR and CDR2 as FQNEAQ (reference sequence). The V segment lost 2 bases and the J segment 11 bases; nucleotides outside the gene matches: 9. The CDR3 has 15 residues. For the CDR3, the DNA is TGTGCCAGCAGCTTATCCGGGACAGGGTTGTCGAAACTGTTTTTT. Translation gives CASSLSGTGLSKLFF.

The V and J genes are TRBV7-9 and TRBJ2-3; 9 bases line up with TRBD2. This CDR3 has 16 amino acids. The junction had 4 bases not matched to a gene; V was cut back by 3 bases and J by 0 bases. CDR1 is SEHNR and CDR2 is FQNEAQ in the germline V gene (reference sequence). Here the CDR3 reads CASSFERGASTDTQYF. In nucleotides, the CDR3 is TGTGCCAGCAGCTTTGAGCGGGGGGCTAGCACAGATACGCAGTATTTT.

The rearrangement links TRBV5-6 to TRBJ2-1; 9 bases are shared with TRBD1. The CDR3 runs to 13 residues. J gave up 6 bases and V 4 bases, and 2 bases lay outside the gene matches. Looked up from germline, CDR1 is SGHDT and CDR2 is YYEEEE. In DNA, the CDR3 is TGTGCCAGCAGCCTGACAGGGGGCAATGAGCAGTTCTTC. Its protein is CASSLTGGNEQFF.

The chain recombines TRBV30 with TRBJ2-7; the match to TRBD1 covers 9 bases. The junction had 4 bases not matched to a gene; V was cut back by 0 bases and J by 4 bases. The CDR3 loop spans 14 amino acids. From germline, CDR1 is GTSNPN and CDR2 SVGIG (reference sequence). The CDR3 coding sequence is TGTGCCTGGAGTGTGGGGACAGGGTTGTACGAGCAGTACTTC. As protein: CAWSVGTGLYEQYF.

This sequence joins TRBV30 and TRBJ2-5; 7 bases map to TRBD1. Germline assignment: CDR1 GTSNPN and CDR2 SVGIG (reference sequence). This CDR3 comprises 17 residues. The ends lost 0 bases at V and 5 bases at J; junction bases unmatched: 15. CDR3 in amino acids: CAWSVLSPGQFMETQYF. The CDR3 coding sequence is TGTGCCTGGAGTGTATTATCCCCGGGACAGTTCATGGAGACCCAGTACTTC.

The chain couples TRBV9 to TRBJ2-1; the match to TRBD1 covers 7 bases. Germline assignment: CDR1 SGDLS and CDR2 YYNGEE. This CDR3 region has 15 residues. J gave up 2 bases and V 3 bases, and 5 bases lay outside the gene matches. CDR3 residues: CASSDTGDTYNEQFF. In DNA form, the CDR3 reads TGTGCCAGCAGCGACACAGGGGACACCTACAATGAGCAGTTCTTC.

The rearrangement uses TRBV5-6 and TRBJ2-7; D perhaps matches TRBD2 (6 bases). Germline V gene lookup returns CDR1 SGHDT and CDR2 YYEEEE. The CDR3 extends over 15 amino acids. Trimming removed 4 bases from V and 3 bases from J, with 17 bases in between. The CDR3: CASSPRDWYGYEQYF. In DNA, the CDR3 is TGTGCCAGCAGCCCGAGGGACTGGTATGGCTACGAGCAGTACTTC.

CDR3 sequence: CASSFPPGTGDSGNTIYF. The CDR3 region has the DNA TGTGCCAGCAGTTTTCCCCCCGGGACAGGAGACTCTGGAAACACCATATATTTT. V gene TRBV28 combines with J gene TRBJ1-3; 8 bases line up with TRBD1. The CDR3 extends over 18 amino acids. The V gene's germline CDR1 is MDHEN and CDR2 SYDVKM. After removal of 3 bases from V and 0 bases from J, the junction contained 10 bases not matched to a gene.

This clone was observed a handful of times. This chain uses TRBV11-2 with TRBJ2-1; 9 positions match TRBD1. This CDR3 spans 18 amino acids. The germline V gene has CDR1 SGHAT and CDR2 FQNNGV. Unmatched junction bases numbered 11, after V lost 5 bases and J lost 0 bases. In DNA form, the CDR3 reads TGTGCCAGCAGCCAGGACAGGGGTCGGGAGTCCTCCTACAATGAGCAGTTCTTC. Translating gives CASSQDRGRESSYNEQFF. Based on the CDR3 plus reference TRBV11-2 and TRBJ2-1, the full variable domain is EAGVAQSPRYKIIEKRQSVAFWCNPISGHATLYWYQQILGQGPKLLIQFQNNGVVDDSQLPKDRFSAERLKGVDSTLKIQPAKLEDSAVYLCASSQDRGRESSYNEQFFGPGTRLTVL.

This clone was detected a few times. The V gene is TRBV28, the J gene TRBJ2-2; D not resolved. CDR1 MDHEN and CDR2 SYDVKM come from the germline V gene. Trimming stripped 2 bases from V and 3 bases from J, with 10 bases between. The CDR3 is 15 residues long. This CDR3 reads CASSLPGSYTGELFF. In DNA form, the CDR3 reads TGTGCCAGCAGTTTACCCGGTTCCTACACCGGGGAGCTGTTTTTT.